The clone carrying this TCR beta chain was found many times. The data are from a study of CD8 T cells in ankylosing spondylitis. TCRdb analysed the 5' RACE reads with MiXCR anew, one entry per CDR3 protein. Of 150,000 to 200,000 distinct CDR3 sequences listed, 11% are singletons. This CDR3 comprises 15 residues. V was trimmed by 0 bases and J by 6 bases, leaving 12 bases between them. The germline gives CDR1 LGHNA, CDR2 YSLEER. The sequence came from a male donor with ankylosing spondylitis or in good health (not recorded which). The chain carries TRBV4-3 and TRBJ2-1; D may be TRBD2 (5 bases). Sequencing was performed on blood, either unsorted or a sorted T cell fraction (not recorded which). The CDR3 protein is CASSQDLGGINEQFF. The CDR3 nucleotides are TGCGCCAGCAGCCAAGATCTAGGAGGAATCAATGAGCAGTTCTTC.